This T cell receptor beta chain was observed in a study of PD-L1 blockade in urothelial cancer. Study background: After treatment start, blood was analyzed at 3 weeks (second dose) and at 6 weeks.

The CDR3 loop spans 15 amino acids. Germline-derived CDR1 and CDR2 are PRHDT and FYEKMQ (reference sequence). The V and J ends lost 4 bases and 4 bases respectively, with 13 bases between them. The templates were synthetic TCR analogs, and they were spiked into each PCR. Sequenced by immunoSEQ multiplex PCR; TCRdb stores in-frame clones only, minus some. The data contain about 51,000 clones, about 90% of them seen just once; the ten biggest clones take up 16%. This TCR was sampled from a man aged 60-69 years with urothelial cancer. The rearrangement joins TRBV13 to TRBJ2-2, with D possibly being TRBD2 (6 bases). This specimen consisted of PBMCs, obtained around atezolizumab (anti-PD-L1) treatment. In DNA form, the CDR3 reads TGTGCCAGCAGCTCCGGGACTTCTTTCACCGGGGAGCTGTTTTTT. Translated, it gives CASSSGTSFTGELFF.